This T cell receptor (beta chain) was sequenced in a study of shared clonotypes between healthy human individuals. Clones were read by immunoSEQ multiplex PCR, and TCRdb kept only the in-frame ones, dropping some. The sample lists 90,000 to 120,000 clones; 68% were seen once. The CDR3 covers 18 residues. J was trimmed by 2 bases and V by 3 bases; bases with no gene match: 11. Germline V lookup: CDR1 MGHRA, CDR2 YSYEKL. Sequences were obtained from memory CD8+ T cells sorted from blood. Subset defined: CD45RO+ cells pooled with CCR7-negative TemRA cells. The chain carries TRBV4-1 and TRBJ2-7; 12 nucleotides line up with TRBD2. This TCR came from a woman between 25 and 40 years old in good health. The CDR3 nucleotides are TGCGCCAGCAGCCAGAGACTAGCGGGAGAGAATTACGCCTACGAGCAGTACTTC. Translated, it gives CASSQRLAGENYAYEQYF.